The clone carrying this T cell receptor (beta chain) has just a few counts. Participants' reported clinical history set cohort assignment. The entry originates in a study of blood T cell repertoires in COVID-19. Study-wide context: PBMCs, B-cell-depleted T cells, or T cells were the source of the cDNA or gDNA that made up the material.

TCRdb keeps only in-frame clones here, not all; method: immunoSEQ multiplex PCR. The sample holds under 250,000 clones, about four fifths seen once. Germline CDR1 and CDR2: SEHNR and FQNEAQ (reference sequence). The CDR3 spans 15 residues. With 1 base removed from V and 3 bases from J, the gap between germline ends came to 12 bases. The sequenced sample consisted of PBMCs or T cells enriched from blood (not recorded which). The chain couples TRBV7-9 to TRBJ1-2; no firm D call. This clonotype originated in a man aged 55 to 70 who had recovered from COVID-19. The CDR3 DNA reads TGTGCCAGCAGCTTAGTTGGTTTGCAGGACTATGGCTACACCTTC. It specifies CASSLVGLQDYGYTF.